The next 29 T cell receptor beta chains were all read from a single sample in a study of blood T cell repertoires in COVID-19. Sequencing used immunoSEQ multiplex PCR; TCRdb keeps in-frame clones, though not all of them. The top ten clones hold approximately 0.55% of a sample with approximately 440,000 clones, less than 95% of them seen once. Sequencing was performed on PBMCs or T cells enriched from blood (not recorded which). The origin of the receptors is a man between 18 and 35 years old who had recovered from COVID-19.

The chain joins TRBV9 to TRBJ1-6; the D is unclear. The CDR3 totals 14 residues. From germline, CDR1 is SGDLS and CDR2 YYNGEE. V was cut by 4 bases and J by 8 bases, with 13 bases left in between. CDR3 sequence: CASSPSWGDSPLHF. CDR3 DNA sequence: TGTGCCAGCAGCCCGAGCTGGGGAGATTCACCCCTCCACTTT. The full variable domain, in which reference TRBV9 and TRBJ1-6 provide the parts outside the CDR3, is DSGVTQTPKHLITATGQRVTLRCSPRSGDLSVYWYQQSLDQGLQFLIQYYNGEERAKGNILERFSAQQFPDLHSELNLSSLELGDSALYFCASSPSWGDSPLHFGNGTRLTVT.

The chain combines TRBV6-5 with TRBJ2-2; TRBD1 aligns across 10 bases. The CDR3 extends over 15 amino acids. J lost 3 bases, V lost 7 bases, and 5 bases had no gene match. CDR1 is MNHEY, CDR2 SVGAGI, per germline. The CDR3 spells CASNLGQGDTGELFF. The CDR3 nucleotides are TGTGCCAGCAACCTTGGACAGGGGGACACCGGGGAGCTGTTTTTT.

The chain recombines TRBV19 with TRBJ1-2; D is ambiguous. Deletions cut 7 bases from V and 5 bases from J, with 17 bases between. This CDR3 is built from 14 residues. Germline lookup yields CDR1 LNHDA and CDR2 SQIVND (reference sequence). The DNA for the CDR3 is TGTGCCAGTACATTCGGCGACGGAGATTATGGCTACACCTTC. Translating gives CASTFGDGDYGYTF.

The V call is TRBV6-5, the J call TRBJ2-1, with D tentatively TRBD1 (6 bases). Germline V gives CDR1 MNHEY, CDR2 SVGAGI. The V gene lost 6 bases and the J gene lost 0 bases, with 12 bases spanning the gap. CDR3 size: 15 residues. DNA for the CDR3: TGTGCCAGCAGGGTAGGGGGTAGCTCCTACAATGAGCAGTTCTTC. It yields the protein CASRVGGSSYNEQFF.

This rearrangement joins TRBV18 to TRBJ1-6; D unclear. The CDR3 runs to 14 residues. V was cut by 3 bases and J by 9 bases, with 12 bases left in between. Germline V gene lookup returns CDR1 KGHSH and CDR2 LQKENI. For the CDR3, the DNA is TGTGCCAGCTCACCTGAAGAGAAGAGTTCACCCCTCCACTTT. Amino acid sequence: CASSPEEKSSPLHF.

CDR3 residues: CASSQTFRPVGTSGLKETQYF. DNA for the CDR3: TGTGCCAGCAGCCAAACATTCCGCCCCGTCGGGACTAGCGGATTAAAAGAGACCCAGTACTTC. The chain is built from TRBV3-1 (or the pseudogene TRBV3-2) and TRBJ2-5, with TRBD2 matching over 11 bases. The length of the CDR3 is 21 residues. The ends lost 2 bases at V and 3 bases at J; junction bases unmatched: 20. CDR1 LGHDT and CDR2 YNNKEL come from the germline V gene (reference sequence).

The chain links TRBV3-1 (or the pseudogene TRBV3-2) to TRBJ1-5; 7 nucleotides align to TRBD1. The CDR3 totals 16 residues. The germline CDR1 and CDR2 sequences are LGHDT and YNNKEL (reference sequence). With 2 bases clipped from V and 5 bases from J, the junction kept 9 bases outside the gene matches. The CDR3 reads CASSQSWTGLYQPQHF. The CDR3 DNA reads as TGTGCCAGCAGCCAATCCTGGACAGGTCTTTATCAGCCCCAGCATTTT.

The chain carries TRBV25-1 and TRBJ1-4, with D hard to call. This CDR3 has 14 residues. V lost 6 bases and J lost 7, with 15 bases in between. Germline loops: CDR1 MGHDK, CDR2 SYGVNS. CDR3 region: CASRLSAASEKLFF. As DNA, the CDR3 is TGTGCCAGCAGGTTATCCGCGGCTTCTGAAAAACTGTTTTTT.

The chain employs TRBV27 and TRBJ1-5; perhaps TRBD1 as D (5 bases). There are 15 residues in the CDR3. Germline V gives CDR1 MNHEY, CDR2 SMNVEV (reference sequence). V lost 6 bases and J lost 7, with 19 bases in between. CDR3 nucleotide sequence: TGTGCCAGCAGGCCTGCCGCGGGGGGTACACAGCCCCAGCATTTT. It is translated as CASRPAAGGTQPQHF.

This CDR3 reads CASSSRGWLTPGELFF. CDR3 sequence (DNA): TGTGCCAGTAGTTCCCGTGGTTGGTTAACACCCGGGGAGCTGTTTTTT. The rearrangement links TRBV19 to TRBJ2-2; D is undetermined. This CDR3 contains 16 residues. The V end was cut by 5 bases, the J end by 6 bases, with 19 bases between. Looked up from germline, CDR1 is LNHDA and CDR2 is SQIVND (reference sequence). Complete variable domain (other parts from reference TRBV19 and TRBJ2-2): DGGITQSPKYLFRKEGQNVTLSCEQNLNHDAMYWYRQDPGQGLRLIYYSQIVNDFQKGDIAEGYSVSREKKESFPLTVTSAQKNPTAFYLCASSSRGWLTPGELFFGEGSRLTVL.

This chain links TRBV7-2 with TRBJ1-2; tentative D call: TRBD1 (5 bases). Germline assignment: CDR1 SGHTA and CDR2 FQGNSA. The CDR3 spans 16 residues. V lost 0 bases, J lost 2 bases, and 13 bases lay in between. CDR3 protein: CASSLAGGFSNYGYTF. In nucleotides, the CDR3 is TGTGCCAGCAGCTTAGCGGGGGGGTTCTCGAACTATGGCTACACCTTC.

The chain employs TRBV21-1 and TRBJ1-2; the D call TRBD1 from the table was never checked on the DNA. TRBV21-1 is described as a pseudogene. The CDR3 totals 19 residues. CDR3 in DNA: TGTGCCAGCAGTCTTTACCTTAAGACAGGGGGCGCGAATAACTATGGCTACACCTTC. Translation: CASSLYLKTGGANNYGYTF.

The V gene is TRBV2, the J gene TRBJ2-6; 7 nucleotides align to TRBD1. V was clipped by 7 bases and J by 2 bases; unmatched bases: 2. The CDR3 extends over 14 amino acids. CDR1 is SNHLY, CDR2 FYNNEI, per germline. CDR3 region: CASKGTAGANVLTF. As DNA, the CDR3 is TGTGCCAGCAAAGGGACAGCTGGGGCCAACGTCCTGACTTTC.

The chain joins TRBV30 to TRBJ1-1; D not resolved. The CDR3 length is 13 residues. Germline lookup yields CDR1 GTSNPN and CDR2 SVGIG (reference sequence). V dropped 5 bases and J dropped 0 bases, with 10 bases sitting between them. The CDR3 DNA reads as TGTGCCTGGGAGAGGTTGGTGAACACTGAAGCTTTCTTT. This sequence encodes CAWERLVNTEAFF.

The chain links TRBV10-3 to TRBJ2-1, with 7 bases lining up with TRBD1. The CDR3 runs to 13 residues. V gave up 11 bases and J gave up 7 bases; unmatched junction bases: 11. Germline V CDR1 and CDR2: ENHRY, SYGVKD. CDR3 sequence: CAASGTAFNEQFF. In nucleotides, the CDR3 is TGTGCCGCGTCCGGGACAGCCTTTAATGAGCAGTTCTTC.

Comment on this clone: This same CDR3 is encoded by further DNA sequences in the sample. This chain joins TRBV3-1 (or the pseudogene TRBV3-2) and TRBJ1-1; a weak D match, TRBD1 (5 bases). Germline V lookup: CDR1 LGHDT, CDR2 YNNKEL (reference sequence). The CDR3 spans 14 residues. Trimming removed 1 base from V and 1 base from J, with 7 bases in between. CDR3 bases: TGTGCCAGCAGCCAAGTCGGGGGGAACACTGAAGCTTTCTTT. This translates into CASSQVGGNTEAFF.

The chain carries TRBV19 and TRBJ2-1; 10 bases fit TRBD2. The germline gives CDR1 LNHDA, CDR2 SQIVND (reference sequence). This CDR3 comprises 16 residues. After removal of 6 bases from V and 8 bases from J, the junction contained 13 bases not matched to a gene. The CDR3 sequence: CASSSVRLAGDDEQFF. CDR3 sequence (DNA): TGTGCCAGTAGCTCCGTTAGGCTAGCGGGAGATGATGAGCAGTTCTTC.

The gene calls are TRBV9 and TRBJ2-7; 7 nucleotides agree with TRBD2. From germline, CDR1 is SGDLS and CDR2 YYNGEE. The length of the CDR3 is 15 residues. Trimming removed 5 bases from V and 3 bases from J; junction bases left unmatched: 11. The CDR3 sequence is CASSRIGEGVYEQYF. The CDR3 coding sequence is TGTGCCAGCAGTCGTATAGGGGAGGGCGTCTACGAGCAGTACTTC.

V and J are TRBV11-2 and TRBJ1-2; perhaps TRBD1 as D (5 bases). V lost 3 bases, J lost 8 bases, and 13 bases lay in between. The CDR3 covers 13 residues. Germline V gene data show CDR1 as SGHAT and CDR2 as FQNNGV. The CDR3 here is CASSFGHPGGYTF. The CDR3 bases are TGTGCCAGCAGCTTCGGACACCCTGGGGGCTACACCTTC.

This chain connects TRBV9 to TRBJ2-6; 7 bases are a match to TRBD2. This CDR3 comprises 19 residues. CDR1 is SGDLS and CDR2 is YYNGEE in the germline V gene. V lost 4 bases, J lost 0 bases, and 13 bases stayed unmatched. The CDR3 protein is CASSLQAGVRASGANVLTF. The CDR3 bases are TGTGCCAGCAGCCTTCAGGCGGGGGTTCGAGCCTCTGGGGCCAACGTCCTGACTTTC.

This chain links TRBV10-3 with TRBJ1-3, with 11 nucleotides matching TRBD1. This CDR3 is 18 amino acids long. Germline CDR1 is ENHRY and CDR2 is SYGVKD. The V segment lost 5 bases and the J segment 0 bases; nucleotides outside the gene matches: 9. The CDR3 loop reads CAISRTGGPKNSGNTIYF. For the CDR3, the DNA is TGTGCCATCAGTAGGACAGGGGGCCCTAAAAACTCTGGAAACACCATATATTTT.

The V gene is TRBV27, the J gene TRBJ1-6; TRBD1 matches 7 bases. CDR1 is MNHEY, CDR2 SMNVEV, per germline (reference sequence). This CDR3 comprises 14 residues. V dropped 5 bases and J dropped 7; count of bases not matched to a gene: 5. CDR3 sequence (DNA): TGTGCCAGCAGTACTACAGGGGCCAATTCACCCCTCCACTTT. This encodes CASSTTGANSPLHF.

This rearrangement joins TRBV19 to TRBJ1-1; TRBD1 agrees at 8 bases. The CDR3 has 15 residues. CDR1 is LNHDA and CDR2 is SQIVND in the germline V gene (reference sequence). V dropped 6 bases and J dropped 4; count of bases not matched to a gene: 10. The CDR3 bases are TGTGCCAGTAGCCTTCAGGGGGCTTTTGGCACTGAAGCTTTCTTT. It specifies CASSLQGAFGTEAFF.

CDR3 protein: CASRSGQGNSPLHF. CDR3 in DNA: TGTGCCAGCAGGTCGGGACAGGGCAATTCACCCCTCCACTTT. The chain carries TRBV7-3 and TRBJ1-6; 9 bases are a match to TRBD1. The V segment lost 6 bases and the J segment 7 bases; nucleotides outside the gene matches: 4. Germline assignment: CDR1 SGHTA and CDR2 FQGTGA. The CDR3 is 14 amino acids.

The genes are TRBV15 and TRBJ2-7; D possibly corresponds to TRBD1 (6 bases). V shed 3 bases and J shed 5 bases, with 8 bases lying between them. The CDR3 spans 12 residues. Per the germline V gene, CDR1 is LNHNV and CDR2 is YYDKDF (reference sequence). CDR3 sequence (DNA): TGTGCCACCAGCAGCCCAGGGGACGAGCAGTACTTC. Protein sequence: CATSSPGDEQYF.

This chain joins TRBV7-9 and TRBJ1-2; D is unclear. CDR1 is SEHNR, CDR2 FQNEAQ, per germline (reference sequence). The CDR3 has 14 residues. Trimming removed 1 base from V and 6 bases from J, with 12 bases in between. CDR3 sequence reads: CASSLGAGINGYTF. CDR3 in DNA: TGTGCCAGCAGCTTAGGGGCTGGAATCAATGGCTACACCTTC.

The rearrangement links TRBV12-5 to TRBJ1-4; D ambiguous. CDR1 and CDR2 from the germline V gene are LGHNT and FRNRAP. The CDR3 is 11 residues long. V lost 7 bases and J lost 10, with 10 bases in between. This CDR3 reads CASDGEGKLFF. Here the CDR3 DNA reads TGTGCTAGTGACGGGGAGGGAAAACTGTTTTTT.

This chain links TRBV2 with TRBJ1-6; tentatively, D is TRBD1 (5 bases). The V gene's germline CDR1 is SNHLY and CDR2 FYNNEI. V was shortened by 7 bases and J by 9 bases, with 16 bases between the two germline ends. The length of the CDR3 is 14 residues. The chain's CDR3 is CASISGKHSSPLHF. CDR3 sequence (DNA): TGTGCCAGCATCTCAGGGAAGCATTCTTCACCCCTCCACTTT.

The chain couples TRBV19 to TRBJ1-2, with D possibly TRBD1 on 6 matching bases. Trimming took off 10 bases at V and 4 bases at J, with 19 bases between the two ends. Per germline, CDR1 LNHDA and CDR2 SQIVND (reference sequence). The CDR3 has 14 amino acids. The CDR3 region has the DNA TGTGCCACCGGTGGGGGCTTACGTAGCTATGGCTACACCTTC. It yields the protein CATGGGLRSYGYTF.